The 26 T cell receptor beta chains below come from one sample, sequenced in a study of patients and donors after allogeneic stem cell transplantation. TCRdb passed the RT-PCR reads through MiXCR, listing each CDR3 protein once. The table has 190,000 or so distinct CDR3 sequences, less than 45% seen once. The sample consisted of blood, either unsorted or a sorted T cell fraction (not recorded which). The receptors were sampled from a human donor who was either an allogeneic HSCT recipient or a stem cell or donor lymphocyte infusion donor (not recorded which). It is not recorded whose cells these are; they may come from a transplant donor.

CDR3 nucleotide sequence: TGCGCCAGCAGCCAAGACCCAGAGCGGTACAATGAGCAGTTCTTC. Amino acid sequence: CASSQDPERYNEQFF. The chain has TRBV4-3 and TRBJ2-1; the D gene is possibly TRBD2 (5 bases). The V gene lost 0 bases and the J gene lost 4 bases, with 10 bases spanning the gap. The V gene's germline CDR1 is LGHNA and CDR2 YSLEER. This CDR3 spans 15 amino acids.

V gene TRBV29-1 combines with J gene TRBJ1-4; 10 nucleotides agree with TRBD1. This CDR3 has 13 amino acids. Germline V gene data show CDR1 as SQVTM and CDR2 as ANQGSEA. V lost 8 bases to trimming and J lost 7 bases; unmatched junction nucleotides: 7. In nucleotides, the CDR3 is TGCAGCTCGACAGGGGGCGAAGGTGAAAAACTGTTTTTT. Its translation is CSSTGGEGEKLFF.

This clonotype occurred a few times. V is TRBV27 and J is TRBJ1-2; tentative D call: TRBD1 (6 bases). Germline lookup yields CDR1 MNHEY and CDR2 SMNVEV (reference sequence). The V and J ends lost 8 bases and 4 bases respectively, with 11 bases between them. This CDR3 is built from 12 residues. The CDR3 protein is CASRTGTYGYTF. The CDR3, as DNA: TGTGCCAGCCGCACAGGGACCTATGGCTACACCTTC.

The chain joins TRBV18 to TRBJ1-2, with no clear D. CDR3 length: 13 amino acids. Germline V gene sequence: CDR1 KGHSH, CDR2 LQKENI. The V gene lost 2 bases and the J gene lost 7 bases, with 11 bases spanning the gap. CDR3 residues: CASSPFEISGYTF. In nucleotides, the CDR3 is TGTGCCAGCTCACCATTTGAAATTTCTGGCTACACCTTC.

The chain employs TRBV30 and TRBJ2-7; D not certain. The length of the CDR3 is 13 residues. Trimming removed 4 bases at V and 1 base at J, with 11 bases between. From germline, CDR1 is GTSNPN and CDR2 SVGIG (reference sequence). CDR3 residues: CAWIPEHSYEQYF. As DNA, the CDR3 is TGTGCCTGGATTCCGGAGCATTCCTACGAGCAGTACTTC.

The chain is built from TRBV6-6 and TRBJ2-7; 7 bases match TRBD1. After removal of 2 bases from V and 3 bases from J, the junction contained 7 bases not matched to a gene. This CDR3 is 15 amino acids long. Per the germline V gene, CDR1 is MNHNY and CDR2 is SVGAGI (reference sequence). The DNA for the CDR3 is TGTGCCAGCAGTTACCCTCGACAGGGAGACTACGAGCAGTACTTC. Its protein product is CASSYPRQGDYEQYF.

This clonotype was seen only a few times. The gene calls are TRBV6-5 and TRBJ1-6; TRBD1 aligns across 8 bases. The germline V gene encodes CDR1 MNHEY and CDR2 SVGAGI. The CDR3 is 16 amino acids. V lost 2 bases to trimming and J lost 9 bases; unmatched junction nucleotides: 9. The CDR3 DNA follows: TGTGCCAGCAGTTACGTGGGGCAGGGGGCGTCTTCACCCCTCCACTTT. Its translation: CASSYVGQGASSPLHF.

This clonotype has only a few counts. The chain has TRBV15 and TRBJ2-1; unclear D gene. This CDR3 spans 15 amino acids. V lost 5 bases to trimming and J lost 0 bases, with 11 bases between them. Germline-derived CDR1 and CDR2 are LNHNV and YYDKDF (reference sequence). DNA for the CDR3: TGTGCCACCAGCCAAGATGCTAGCTCCTACAATGAGCAGTTCTTC. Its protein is CATSQDASSYNEQFF.

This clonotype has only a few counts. CDR3 nucleotides: TGTGCCAGCAGTCTCCGTTCGAACCGGGGACAGCCCCAGCATTTT. Translated, it gives CASSLRSNRGQPQHF. The chain has TRBV6-5 and TRBJ1-5; D ambiguous. Germline CDR1 reads MNHEY; CDR2 reads SVGAGI. The V end lost 5 bases, the J end lost 7 bases, and 18 bases lay between the germline ends. The CDR3 is made up of 15 amino acids.

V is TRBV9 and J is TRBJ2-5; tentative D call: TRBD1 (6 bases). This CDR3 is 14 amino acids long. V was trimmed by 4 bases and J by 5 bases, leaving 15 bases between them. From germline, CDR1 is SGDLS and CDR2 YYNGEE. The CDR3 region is CASSSRTGTETQYF. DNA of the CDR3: TGTGCCAGCAGCTCGAGAACAGGGACGGAGACCCAGTACTTC. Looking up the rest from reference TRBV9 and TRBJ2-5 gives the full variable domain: DSGVTQTPKHLITATGQRVTLRCSPRSGDLSVYWYQQSLDQGLQFLIQYYNGEERAKGNILERFSAQQFPDLHSELNLSSLELGDSALYFCASSSRTGTETQYFGPGTRLLVL.

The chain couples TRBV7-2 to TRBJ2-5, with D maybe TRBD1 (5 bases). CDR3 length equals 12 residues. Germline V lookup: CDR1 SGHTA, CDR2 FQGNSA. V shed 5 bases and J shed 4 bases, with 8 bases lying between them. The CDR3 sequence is CASSDTGETQYF. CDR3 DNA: TGTGCCAGCAGCGATACAGGAGAGACCCAGTACTTC.

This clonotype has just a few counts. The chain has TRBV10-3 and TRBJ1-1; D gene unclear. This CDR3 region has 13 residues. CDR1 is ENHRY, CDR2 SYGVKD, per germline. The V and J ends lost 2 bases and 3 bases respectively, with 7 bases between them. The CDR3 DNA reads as TGTGCCATCAGTGAGAACGGGGACACTGAAGCTTTCTTT. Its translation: CAISENGDTEAFF.

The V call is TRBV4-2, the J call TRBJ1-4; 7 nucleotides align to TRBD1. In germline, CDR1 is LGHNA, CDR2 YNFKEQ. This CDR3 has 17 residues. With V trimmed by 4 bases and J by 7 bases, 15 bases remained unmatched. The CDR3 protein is CASSPTPTGPGGEKLFF. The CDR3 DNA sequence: TGTGCCAGCAGCCCGACTCCGACAGGGCCCGGCGGTGAAAAACTGTTTTTT.

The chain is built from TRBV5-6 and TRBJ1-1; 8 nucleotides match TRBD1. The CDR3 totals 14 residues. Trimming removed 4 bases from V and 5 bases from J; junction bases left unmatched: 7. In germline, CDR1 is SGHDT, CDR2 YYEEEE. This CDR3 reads CASSSPGGGTEAFF. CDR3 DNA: TGTGCCAGCAGCAGCCCAGGGGGCGGGACTGAAGCTTTCTTT.

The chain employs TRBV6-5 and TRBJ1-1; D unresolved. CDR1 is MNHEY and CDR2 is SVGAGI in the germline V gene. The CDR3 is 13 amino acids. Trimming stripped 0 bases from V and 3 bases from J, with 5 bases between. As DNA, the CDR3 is TGTGCCAGCAGTTACTCACAGCACACTGAAGCTTTCTTT. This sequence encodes CASSYSQHTEAFF.

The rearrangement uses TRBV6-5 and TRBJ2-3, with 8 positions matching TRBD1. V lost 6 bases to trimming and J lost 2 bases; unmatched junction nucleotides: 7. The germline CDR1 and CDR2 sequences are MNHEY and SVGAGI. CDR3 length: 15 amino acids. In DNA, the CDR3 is TGTGCCAGCAGAATTCAGGGGGCGCCCACAGATACGCAGTATTTT. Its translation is CASRIQGAPTDTQYF.

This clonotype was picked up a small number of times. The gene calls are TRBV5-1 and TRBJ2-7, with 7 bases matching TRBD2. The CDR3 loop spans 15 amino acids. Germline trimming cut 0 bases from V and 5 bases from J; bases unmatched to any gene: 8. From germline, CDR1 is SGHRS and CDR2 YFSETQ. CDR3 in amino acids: CASSLEPSSGNEQYF. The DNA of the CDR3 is TGCGCCAGCAGCTTGGAGCCTTCAAGCGGGAACGAGCAGTACTTC.

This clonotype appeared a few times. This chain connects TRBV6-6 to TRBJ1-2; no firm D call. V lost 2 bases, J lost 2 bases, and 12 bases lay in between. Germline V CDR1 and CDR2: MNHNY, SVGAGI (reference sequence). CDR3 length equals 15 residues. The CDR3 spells CASSYKGSENYGYTF. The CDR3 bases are TGTGCCAGCAGTTACAAGGGTTCTGAGAACTATGGCTACACCTTC.

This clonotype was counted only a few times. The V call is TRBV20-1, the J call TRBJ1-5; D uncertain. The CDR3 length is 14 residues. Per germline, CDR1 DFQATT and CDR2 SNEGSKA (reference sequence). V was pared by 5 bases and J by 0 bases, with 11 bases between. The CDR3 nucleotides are TGCAGTGCTGAAGATAGTTATAGCAATCAGCCCCAGCATTTT. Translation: CSAEDSYSNQPQHF.

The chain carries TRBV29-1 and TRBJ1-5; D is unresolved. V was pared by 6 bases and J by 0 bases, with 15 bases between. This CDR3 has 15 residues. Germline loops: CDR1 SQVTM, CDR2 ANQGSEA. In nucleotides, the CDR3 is TGCAGCGTCCTCGAGGTAGGGAGTAGCAATCAGCCCCAGCATTTT. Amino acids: CSVLEVGSSNQPQHF. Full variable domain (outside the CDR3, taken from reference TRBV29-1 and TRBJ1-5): SAVISQKPSRDICQRGTSLTIQCQVDSQVTMMFWYRQQPGQSLTLIATANQGSEATYESGFVIDKFPISRPNLTFSTLTVSNMSPEDSSIYLCSVLEVGSSNQPQHFGDGTRLSIL.

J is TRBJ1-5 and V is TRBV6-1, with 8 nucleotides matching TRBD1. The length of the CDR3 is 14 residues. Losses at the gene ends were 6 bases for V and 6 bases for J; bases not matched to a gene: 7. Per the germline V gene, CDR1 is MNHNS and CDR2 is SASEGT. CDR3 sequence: CASRDREIRQPQHF. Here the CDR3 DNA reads TGTGCCAGCAGGGACAGGGAAATTCGTCAGCCCCAGCATTTT.

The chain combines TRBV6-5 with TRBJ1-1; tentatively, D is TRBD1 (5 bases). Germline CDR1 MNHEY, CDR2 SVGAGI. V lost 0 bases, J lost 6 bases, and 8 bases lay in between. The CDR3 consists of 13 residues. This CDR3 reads CASSYSGAAEAFF. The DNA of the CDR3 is TGTGCCAGCAGTTACTCAGGGGCGGCTGAAGCTTTCTTT.

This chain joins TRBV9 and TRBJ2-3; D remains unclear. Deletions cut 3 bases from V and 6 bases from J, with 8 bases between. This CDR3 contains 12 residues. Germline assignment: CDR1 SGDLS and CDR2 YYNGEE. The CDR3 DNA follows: TGTGCCAGCAGCGCCCGAGCGGATACGCAGTATTTT. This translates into CASSARADTQYF. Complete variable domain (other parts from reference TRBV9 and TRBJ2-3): DSGVTQTPKHLITATGQRVTLRCSPRSGDLSVYWYQQSLDQGLQFLIQYYNGEERAKGNILERFSAQQFPDLHSELNLSSLELGDSALYFCASSARADTQYFGPGTRLTVL.

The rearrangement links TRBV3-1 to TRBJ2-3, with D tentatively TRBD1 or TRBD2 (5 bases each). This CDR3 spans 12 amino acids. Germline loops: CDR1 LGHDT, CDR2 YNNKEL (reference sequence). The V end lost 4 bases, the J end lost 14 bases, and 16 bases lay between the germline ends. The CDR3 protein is CASSLLGETPYF. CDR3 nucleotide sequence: TGTGCCAGCAGCCTCTTAGGGGAGACCCCGTATTTT.

The CDR3 region is CSARESGQGWEKLFF. The CDR3 DNA reads as TGCAGTGCTAGAGAATCTGGACAGGGTTGGGAAAAACTGTTTTTT. The chain combines TRBV20-1 with TRBJ1-4; 8 nucleotides line up with TRBD1. The V gene's germline CDR1 is DFQATT and CDR2 SNEGSKA (reference sequence). V trimming: 0 bases; J trimming: 8 bases; junction bases outside the gene matches: 8. This CDR3 spans 15 amino acids.

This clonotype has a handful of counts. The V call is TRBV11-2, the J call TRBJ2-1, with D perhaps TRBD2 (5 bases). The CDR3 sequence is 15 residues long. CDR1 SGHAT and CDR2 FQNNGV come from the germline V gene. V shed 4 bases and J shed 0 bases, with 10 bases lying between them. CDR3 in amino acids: CASSSDWSSYNEQFF. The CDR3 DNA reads TGTGCCAGCAGCTCGGACTGGAGCTCCTACAATGAGCAGTTCTTC.